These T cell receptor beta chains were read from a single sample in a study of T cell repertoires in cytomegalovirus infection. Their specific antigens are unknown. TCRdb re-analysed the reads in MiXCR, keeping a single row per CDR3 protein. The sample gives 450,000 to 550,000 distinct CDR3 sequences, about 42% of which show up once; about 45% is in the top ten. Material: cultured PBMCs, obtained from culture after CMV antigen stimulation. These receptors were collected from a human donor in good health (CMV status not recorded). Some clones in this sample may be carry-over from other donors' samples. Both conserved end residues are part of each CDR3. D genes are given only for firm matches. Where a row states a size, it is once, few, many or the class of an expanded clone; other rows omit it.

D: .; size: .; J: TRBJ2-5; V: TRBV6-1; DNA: TGTGCCAGCAGGCTGGAGGCGACCCAGTACTTC; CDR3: CASRLEATQYF
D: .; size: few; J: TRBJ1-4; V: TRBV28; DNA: TGTGCCAGCAGCCGCCGGCTAGTCCTCGGGGGAAAACTGTTTTTT; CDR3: CASSRRLVLGGKLFF
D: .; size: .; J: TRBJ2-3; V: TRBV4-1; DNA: TGCGCCAGCAGCCCGGACCCAGGGAGGACAGATACGCAGTATTTT; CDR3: CASSPDPGRTDTQYF
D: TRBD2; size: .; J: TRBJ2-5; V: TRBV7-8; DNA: TGTGCCAGCAGCCGCGGGCGGGGGGCCCAAGAGACCCAGTACTTC; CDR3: CASSRGRGAQETQYF
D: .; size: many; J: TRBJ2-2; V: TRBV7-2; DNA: TGTGCCAGCAGCTTAGAAGCGGGCCCTACCGGGGAGCTGTTTTTT; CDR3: CASSLEAGPTGELFF
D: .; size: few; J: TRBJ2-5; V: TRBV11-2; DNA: TGTGCCAGCAGCCCCGGTCCGGGGCAGAGGGAGACCCAGTACTTC; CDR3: CASSPGPGQRETQYF
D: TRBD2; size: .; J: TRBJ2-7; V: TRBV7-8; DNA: TGTGCCAGCAGCCACCCGGGGGGAAACTACGAGCAGTACTTC; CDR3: CASSHPGGNYEQYF
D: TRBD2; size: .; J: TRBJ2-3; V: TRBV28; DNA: TGTGCCAGCAGCCCCCCCTGGGCGGGAGCTCGGGATACGCAGTATTTT; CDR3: CASSPPWAGARDTQYF
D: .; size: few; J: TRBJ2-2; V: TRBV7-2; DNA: TGTGCCAGCAGCTTAGGTCGGAACGCCGGGGAGCTGTTTTTT; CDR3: CASSLGRNAGELFF
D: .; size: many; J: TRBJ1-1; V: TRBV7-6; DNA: TGTGCCAGCAGCACAGAGACCGGGACCCCTGAGGCTTTCTTT; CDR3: CASSTETGTPEAFF
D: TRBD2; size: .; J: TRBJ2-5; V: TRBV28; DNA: TGTGCCAGCAGTCCACGGACTAGCGGGGGGCATTGGACCCAGTACTTC; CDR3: CASSPRTSGGHWTQYF
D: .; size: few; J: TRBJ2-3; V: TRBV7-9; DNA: TGTGCCAGCAGCTTTGGCGACAGACACACAGATACGCAGTATTTT; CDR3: CASSFGDRHTDTQYF
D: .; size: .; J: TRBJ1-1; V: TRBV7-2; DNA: TGTGCCAGCAGTCTCTCCGGGGGCTACACTGAAGCTTTCTTT; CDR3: CASSLSGGYTEAFF
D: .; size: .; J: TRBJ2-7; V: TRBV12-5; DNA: TGTGCTAGTGGTCCTGGAGGGCAACTAGCCGCCTACGAGCAGTACTTC; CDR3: CASGPGGQLAAYEQYF
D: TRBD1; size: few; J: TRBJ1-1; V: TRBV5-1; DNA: TGCGCCAGCAGCTCGAGGAGCCAGGGGGACACTGAAGCTTTCTTT; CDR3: CASSSRSQGDTEAFF
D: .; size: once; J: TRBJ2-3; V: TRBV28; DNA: TGTGCCAGCAGGGCTGGTTGGGGCAGGGTCACAGATACGCAGTATTTT; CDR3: CASRAGWGRVTDTQYF
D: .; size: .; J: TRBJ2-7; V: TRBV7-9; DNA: TGTGCCAGCAGCCTGGACGGTTACGGGCAGTACTTC; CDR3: CASSLDGYGQYF
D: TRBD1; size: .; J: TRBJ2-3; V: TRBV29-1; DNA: TGCAGCGTTGCGACAGGGAGTTTCACAGATACGCAGTATTTT; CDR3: CSVATGSFTDTQYF
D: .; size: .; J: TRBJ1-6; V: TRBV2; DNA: TGTGCCAGCAGTGGGGAAAATAATTCACCCCTCCACTTT; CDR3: CASSGENNSPLHF
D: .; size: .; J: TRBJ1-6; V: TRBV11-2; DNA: TGTGCCAGCAGCTTCCGCCGTTTGGGAGGGATGCATTCACCCCTCCACTTT; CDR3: CASSFRRLGGMHSPLHF
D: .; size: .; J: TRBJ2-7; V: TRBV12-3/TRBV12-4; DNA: TGTGCCAGCAGAGCCGGGCCTTGGCAGTACTTC; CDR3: CASRAGPWQYF
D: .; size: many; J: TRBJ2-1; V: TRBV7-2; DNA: TGTGCCAGCAGCTCCCGGGGGCTTGGTGTGAATGAGCAGTTCTTC; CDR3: CASSSRGLGVNEQFF
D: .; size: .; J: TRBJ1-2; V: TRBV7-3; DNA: TGTGCCAGCAGACTAAATCAAGCTAACTATGGCTACACCTTC; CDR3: CASRLNQANYGYTF
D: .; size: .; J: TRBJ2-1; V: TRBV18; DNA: TGTGCCAGCTCACCACCGGTAGGAGTCAATGAGCAGTTCTTC; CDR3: CASSPPVGVNEQFF
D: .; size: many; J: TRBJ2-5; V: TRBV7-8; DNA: TGTGCCAGCAGCCTGGACAGACAAGAGACCCAGTACTTC; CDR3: CASSLDRQETQYF
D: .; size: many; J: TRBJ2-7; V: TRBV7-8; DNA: TGTGCCAGCAGCTTATTATTCTTTAACTACGAGCAGTACTTC; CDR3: CASSLLFFNYEQYF
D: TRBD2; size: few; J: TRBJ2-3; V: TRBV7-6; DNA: TGTGCCAGCAACACACTAGCGGGGGGGCCAGGGACGCAGTATTTT; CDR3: CASNTLAGGPGTQYF
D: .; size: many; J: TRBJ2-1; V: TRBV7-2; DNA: TGTGCCAGCAGCTTAGAACAGGTTAGCTCCTACAATGAGCAGTTCTTC; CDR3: CASSLEQVSSYNEQFF
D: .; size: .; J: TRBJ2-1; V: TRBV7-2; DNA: TGTGCCAGCAGCTTGAGTGCGGGACTTCTCTACAATGAGCAGTTCTTC; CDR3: CASSLSAGLLYNEQFF
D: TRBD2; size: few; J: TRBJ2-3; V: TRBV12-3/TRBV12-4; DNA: TGTGCCAGCAGTCCCGAGGGACTAGCGGGAGTTGTTGGGCTGTATTTT; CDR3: CASSPEGLAGVVGLYF
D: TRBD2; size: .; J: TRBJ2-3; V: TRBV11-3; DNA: TGTGCCAGCAGCAGCGGGAGGGTACTCACAGATACGCAGTATTTT; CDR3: CASSSGRVLTDTQYF
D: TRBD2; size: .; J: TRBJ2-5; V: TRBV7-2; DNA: TGTGCCAGCATCAGCGGGAGATATCAAGAGACCCAGTACTTC; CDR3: CASISGRYQETQYF
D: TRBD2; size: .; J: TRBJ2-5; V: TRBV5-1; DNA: TGCGCCAGCAGCCCGGGAAGCGGGGGGATCCAAGAGACCCAGTACTTC; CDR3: CASSPGSGGIQETQYF
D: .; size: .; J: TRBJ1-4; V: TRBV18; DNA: TGTGCCAGCTCACCACGAGGGACCCTCGCTGAAAAACTGTTTTTT; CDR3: CASSPRGTLAEKLFF
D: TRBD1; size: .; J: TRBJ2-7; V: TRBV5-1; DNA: TGCGCCAGCAGCCTGGGACAGGGGCGCGTATACGAGCAGTACTTC; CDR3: CASSLGQGRVYEQYF
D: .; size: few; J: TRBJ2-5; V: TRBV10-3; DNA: TGTGCCATCAACCGAGACAGGGAGGTTAAAGAGACCCAGTACTTC; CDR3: CAINRDREVKETQYF
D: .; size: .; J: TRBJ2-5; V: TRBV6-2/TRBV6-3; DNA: TGTGCCAGCAGTTACTCGATTTCCCGGGCCCGTTCAGAGACCCAGTACTTC; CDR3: CASSYSISRARSETQYF
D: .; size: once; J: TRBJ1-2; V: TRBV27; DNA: TGTGCCAGCAGTTTACAGGCGACGGGCGGCTACACCTTC; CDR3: CASSLQATGGYTF
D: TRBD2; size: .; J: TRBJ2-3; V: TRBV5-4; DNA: TGTGCCAGCAGCCAAAGATCGGGGGGGGACACAGATACGCAGTATTTT; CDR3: CASSQRSGGDTDTQYF
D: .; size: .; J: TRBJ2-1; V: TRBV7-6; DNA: TGTGCCAGCAGCTTAGAAGCAGAGGGACGTATCTCCTACAATGAGCAGTTCTTC; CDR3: CASSLEAEGRISYNEQFF
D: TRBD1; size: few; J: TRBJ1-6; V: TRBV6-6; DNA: TGTGCCAGCAGGCATCTCGGGACAGGGGGTAATTCACCCCTCCACTTT; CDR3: CASRHLGTGGNSPLHF
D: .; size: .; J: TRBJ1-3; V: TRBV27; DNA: TGTGCCAGCAGTTTATCCCGAGGAAACACCATATATTTT; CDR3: CASSLSRGNTIYF
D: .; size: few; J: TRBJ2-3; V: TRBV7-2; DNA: TGTGCCAGCAGCATCACTACGGGTGTAGATACGCAGTATTTT; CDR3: CASSITTGVDTQYF
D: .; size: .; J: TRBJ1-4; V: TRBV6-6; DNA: TGTGCCAGCAGTTACAGGGGTGGTGAAAAACTGTTTTTT; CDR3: CASSYRGGEKLFF
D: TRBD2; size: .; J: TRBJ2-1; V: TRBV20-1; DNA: TGCAGTGCTAGGACTAGCGGGCCAAATGAGCAGTTCTTC; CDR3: CSARTSGPNEQFF
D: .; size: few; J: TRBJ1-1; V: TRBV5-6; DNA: TGTGCCAGCAGCACCCGCAAGGAGGACCCTGGGACTGAAGCTTTCTTT; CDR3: CASSTRKEDPGTEAFF
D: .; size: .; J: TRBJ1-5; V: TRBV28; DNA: TGTGCCAGCAGTTTAGGTTTGGAAAATCAGCCCCAGCATTTT; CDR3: CASSLGLENQPQHF
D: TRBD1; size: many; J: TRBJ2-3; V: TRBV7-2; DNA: TGTGCCAGCAGCCCGGGACAGGCCACAGATACGCAGTATTTT; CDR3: CASSPGQATDTQYF
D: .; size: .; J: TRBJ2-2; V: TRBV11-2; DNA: TGTGCCAGCAGCTTAGACCCTCGGACCGGGGAGCTGTTTTTT; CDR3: CASSLDPRTGELFF
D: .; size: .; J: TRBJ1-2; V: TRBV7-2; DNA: TGTGCCCTGGCAAGGGACGGTTTCTATGGCTACACCTTC; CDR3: CALARDGFYGYTF
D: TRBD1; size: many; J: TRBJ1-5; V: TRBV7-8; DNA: TGTGCCAGCAGCCCCAGATTCCGAGGACAGGGTAGTGGGGGCAATCAGCCCCAGCATTTT; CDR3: CASSPRFRGQGSGGNQPQHF
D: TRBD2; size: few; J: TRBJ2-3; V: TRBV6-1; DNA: TGTGCCAGCAGTGAAGGTCGGACTAGCGGATCCACAGATACGCAGTATTTT; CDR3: CASSEGRTSGSTDTQYF
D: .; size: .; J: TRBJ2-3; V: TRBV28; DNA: TGTGCCAGCAGTTTACTCGGGGGCCGCACAGATACGCAGTATTTT; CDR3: CASSLLGGRTDTQYF